The clone carrying this T cell receptor beta chain was observed a single time. Clones were sequenced by immunoSEQ multiplex PCR, and TCRdb holds only the in-frame ones, with some missing. The table records about 98,000 clones, about 90% of them present only once. This specimen comes from a study of T cell changes during pregnancy in multiple sclerosis. Trimming cost V 1 base and J 8 bases, with 11 bases left between them. The CDR3 has 13 amino acids. Germline values: CDR1 MGHRA, CDR2 YSYEKL. The source is a female donor in good health, enrolled as a control in a pregnancy study. V gene TRBV4-1 combines with J gene TRBJ1-2; D is ambiguous. Here the sequenced sample was peripheral blood, taken after pregnancy. The CDR3 DNA reads TGCGCCAGCAGCCAAGCCGGTGTTAGCGGCTACACCTTC. Its protein is CASSQAGVSGYTF.